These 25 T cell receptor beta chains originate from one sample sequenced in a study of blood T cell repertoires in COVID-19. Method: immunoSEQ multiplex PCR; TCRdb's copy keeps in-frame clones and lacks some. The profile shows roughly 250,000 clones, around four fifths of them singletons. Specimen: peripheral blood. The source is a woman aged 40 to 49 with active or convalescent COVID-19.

DNA of the CDR3: TGCGCCAGCAGCCCAACCCCGAGGGGCAATCAGCCCCAGCATTTT. It codes for CASSPTPRGNQPQHF. The chain recombines TRBV5-1 with TRBJ1-5; D gene uncertain. Germline V gene lookup returns CDR1 SGHRS and CDR2 YFSETQ. There are 15 residues in the CDR3. V lost 4 bases, J lost 2 bases, and 13 bases lay in between.

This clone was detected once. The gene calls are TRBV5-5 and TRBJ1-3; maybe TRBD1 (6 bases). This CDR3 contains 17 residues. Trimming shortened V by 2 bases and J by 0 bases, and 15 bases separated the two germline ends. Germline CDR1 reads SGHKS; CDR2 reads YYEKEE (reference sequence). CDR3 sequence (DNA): TGTGCCAGCAGCTTCCTGACAGGTCCAAGCTCTGGAAACACCATATATTTT. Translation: CASSFLTGPSSGNTIYF.

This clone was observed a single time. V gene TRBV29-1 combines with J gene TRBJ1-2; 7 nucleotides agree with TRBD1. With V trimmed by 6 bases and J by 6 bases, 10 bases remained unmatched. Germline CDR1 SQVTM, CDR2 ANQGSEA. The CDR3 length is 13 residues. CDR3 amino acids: CSVAPTGIHGYTF. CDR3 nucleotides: TGCAGCGTGGCGCCGACAGGGATCCATGGCTACACCTTC. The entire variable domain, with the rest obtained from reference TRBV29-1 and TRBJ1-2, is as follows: SAVISQKPSRDICQRGTSLTIQCQVDSQVTMMFWYRQQPGQSLTLIATANQGSEATYESGFVIDKFPISRPNLTFSTLTVSNMSPEDSSIYLCSVAPTGIHGYTFGSGTRLTVV.

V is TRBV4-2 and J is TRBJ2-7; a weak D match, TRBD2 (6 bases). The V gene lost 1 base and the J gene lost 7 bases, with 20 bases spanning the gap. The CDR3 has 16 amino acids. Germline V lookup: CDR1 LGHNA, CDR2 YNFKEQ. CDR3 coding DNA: TGTGCCAGCAGCCAAGGGTTCGGGGAGGCGGATTGGGAGCAGTACTTC. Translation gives CASSQGFGEADWEQYF.

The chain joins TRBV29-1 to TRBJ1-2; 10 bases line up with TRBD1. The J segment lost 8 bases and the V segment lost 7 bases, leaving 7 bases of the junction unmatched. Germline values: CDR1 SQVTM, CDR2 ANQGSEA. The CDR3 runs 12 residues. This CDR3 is CSAEDRGKGYTF. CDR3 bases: TGCAGCGCCGAGGACAGGGGGAAAGGCTACACCTTC. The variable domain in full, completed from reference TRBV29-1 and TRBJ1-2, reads SAVISQKPSRDICQRGTSLTIQCQVDSQVTMMFWYRQQPGQSLTLIATANQGSEATYESGFVIDKFPISRPNLTFSTLTVSNMSPEDSSIYLCSAEDRGKGYTFGSGTRLTVV.

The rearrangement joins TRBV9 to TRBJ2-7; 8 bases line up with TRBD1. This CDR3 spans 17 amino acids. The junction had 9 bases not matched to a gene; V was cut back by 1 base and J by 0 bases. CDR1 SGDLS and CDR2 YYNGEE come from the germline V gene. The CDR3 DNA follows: TGTGCCAGCAGCGTAAAGGGGTGGGACAGGAGCTCCTACGAGCAGTACTTC. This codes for CASSVKGWDRSSYEQYF.

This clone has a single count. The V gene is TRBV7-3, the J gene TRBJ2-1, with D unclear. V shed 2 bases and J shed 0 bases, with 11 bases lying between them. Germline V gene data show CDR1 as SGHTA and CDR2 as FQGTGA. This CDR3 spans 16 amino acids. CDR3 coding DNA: TGTGCCAGCAGCTTACCTCTAAGTAGCTCCTACAATGAGCAGTTCTTC. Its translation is CASSLPLSSSYNEQFF.

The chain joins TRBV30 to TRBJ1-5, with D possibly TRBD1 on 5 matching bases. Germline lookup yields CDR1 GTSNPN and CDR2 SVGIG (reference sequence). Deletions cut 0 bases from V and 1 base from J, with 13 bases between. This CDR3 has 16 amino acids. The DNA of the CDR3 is TGTGCCTGGAGTGTGTTTCCAGGGCGAAGCAATCAGCCCCAGCATTTT. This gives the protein CAWSVFPGRSNQPQHF. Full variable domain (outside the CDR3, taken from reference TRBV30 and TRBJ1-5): SQTIHQWPATLVQPVGSPLSLECTVEGTSNPNLYWYRQAAGRGLQLLFYSVGIGQISSEVPQNLSASRPQDRQFILSSKKLLLSDSGFYLCAWSVFPGRSNQPQHFGDGTRLSIL.

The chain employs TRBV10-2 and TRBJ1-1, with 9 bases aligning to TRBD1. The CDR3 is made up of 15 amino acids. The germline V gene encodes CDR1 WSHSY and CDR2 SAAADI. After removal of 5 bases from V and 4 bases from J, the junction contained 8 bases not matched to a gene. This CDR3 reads CASSPTTGGVTEAFF. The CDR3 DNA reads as TGCGCCAGCAGTCCAACGACAGGGGGTGTCACTGAAGCTTTCTTT.

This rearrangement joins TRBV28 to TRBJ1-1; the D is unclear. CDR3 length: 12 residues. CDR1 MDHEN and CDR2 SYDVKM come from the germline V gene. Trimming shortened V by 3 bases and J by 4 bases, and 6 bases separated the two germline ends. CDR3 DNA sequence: TGTGCCAGCAGTTTGTTGAGCACTGAAGCTTTCTTT. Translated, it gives CASSLLSTEAFF. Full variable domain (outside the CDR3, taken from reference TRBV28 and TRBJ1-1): DVKVTQSSRYLVKRTGEKVFLECVQDMDHENMFWYRQDPGLGLRLIYFSYDVKMKEKGDIPEGYSVSREKKERFSLILESASTNQTSMYLCASSLLSTEAFFGQGTRLTVV.

This CDR3 reads CASSPRTGNLAKNIQYF. The CDR3 coding sequence is TGTGCCAGCAGCCCCCGCACGGGGAATCTAGCCAAAAACATTCAGTACTTC. V usage is TRBV5-4 and J usage is TRBJ2-4, with a possible D match to TRBD2 (5 bases). The CDR3 is 17 amino acids. V lost 4 bases and J lost 0, with 17 bases in between. Germline assignment: CDR1 SGHNT and CDR2 YYREEE (reference sequence).

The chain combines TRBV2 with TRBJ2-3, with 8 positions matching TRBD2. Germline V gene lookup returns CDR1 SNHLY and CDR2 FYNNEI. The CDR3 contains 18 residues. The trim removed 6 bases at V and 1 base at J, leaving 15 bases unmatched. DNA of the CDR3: TGTGCCAGCAGAGCGGGGGCCTCCCATCTCATCCGCACAGATACGCAGTATTTT. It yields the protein CASRAGASHLIRTDTQYF.

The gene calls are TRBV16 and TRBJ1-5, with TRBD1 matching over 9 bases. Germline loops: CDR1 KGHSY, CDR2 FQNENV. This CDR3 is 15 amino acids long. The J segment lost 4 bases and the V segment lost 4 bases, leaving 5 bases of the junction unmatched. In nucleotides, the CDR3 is TGTGCCAGCAGCCGATCAGGGACAGGGAATCAGCCCCAGCATTTT. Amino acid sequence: CASSRSGTGNQPQHF.

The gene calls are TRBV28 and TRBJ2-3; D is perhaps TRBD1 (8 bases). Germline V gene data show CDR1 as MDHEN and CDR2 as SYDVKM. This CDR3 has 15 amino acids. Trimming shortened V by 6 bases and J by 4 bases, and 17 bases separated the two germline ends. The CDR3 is CASRTGAGDSDTQYF. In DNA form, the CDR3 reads TGTGCCAGCAGGACAGGGGCGGGAGATTCAGATACGCAGTATTTT.

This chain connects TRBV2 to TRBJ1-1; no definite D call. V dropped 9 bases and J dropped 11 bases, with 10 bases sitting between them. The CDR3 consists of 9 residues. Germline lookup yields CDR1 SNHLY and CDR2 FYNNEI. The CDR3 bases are TGTGCCAGTTCATCGGGGGCTTTCTTT. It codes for CASSSGAFF.

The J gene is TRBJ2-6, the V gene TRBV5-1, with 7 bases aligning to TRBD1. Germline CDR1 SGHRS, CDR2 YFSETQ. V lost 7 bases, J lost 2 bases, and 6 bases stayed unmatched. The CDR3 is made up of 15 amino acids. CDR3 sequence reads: CASLEGTAGANVLTF. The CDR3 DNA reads TGCGCCAGCTTGGAAGGGACAGCTGGGGCCAACGTCCTGACTTTC. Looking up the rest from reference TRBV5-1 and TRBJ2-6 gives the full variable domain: KAGVTQTPRYLIKTRGQQVTLSCSPISGHRSVSWYQQTPGQGLQFLFEYFSETQRNKGNFPGRFSGRQFSNSRSEMNVSTLELGDSALYLCASLEGTAGANVLTFGAGSRLTVL.

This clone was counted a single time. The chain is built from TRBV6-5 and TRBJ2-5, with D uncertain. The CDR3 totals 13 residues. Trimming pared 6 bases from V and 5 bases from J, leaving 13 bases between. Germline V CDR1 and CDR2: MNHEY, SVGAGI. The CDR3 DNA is TGTGCCAGCAGCGACGCCTTCGGGGAGACCCAGTACTTC. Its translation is CASSDAFGETQYF.

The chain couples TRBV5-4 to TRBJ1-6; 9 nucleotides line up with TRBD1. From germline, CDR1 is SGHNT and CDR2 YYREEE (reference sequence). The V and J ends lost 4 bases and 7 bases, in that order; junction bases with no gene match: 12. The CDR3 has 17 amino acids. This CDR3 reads CASSDWGRDRANSPLHF. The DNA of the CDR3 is TGTGCCAGCAGCGATTGGGGCCGGGACAGGGCCAATTCACCCCTCCACTTT.

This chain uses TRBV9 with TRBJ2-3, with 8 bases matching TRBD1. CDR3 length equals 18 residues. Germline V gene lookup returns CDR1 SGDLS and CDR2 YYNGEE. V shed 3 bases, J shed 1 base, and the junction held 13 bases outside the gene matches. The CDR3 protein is CASSAQTGAPLRTDTQYF. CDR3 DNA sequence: TGTGCCAGCAGCGCTCAGACAGGGGCCCCCCTTCGCACAGATACGCAGTATTTT. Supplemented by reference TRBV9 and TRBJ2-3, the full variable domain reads DSGVTQTPKHLITATGQRVTLRCSPRSGDLSVYWYQQSLDQGLQFLIQYYNGEERAKGNILERFSAQQFPDLHSELNLSSLELGDSALYFCASSAQTGAPLRTDTQYFGPGTRLTVL.

CDR3: CASSSAGGTQYF. The CDR3 DNA sequence: TGTGCCAGCAGCTCAGCTGGAGGGACGCAGTATTTT. The genes are TRBV7-6 and TRBJ2-3; possibly TRBD2 for D (6 bases). The CDR3 covers 12 residues. The V gene lost 4 bases and the J gene lost 9 bases, with 11 bases spanning the gap. Germline-derived CDR1 and CDR2 are SGHVS and FNYEAQ.

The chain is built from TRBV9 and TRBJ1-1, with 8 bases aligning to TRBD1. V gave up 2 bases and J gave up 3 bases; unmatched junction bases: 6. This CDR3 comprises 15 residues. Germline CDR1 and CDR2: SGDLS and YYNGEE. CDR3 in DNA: TGTGCCAGCAGCGTCGCCTTGACAGGGGACACTGAAGCTTTCTTT. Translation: CASSVALTGDTEAFF.

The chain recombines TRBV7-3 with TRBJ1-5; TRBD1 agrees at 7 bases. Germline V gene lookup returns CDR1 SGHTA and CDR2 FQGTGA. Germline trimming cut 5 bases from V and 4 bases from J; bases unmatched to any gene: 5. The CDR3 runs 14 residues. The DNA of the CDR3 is TGTGCCAGCAGCCAGAACAGGGGAAATCAGCCCCAGCATTTT. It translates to CASSQNRGNQPQHF. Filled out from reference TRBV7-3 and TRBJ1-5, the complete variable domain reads GAGVSQTPSNKVTEKGKYVELRCDPISGHTALYWYRQSLGQGPEFLIYFQGTGAADDSGLPNDRFFAVRPEGSVSTLKIQRTERGDSAVYLCASSQNRGNQPQHFGDGTRLSIL.

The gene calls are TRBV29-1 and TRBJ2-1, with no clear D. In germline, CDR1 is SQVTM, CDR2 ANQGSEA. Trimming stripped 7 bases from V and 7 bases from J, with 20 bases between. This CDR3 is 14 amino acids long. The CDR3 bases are TGCAGCGCCCGCCCCAGTTCCCCTTGGAATGAGCAGTTCTTC. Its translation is CSARPSSPWNEQFF.

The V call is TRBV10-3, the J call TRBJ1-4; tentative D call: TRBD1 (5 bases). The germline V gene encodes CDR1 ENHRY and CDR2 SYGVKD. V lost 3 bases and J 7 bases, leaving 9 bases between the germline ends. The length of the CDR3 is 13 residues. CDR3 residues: CAISEVGGEKLFF. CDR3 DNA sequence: TGTGCCATCAGTGAAGTGGGGGGTGAAAAACTGTTTTTT.

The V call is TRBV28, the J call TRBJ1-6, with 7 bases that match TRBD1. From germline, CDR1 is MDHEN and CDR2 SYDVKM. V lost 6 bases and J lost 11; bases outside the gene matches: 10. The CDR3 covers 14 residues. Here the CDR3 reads CASSPIRGRAPLHF. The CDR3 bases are TGTGCCAGCAGCCCGATTAGGGGGCGCGCACCCCTCCACTTT.